This TCR beta chain was identified during a study of blood T cell repertoires in COVID-19. Assay: immunoSEQ multiplex PCR; the TCRdb copy retains only in-frame clones and omits some. The sample holds fewer than 300,000 clones, 85% to 90% seen once. V lost 7 bases and J 1 base, leaving 4 bases between the germline ends. The CDR3 contains 11 residues. Germline CDR1 reads SNHLY; CDR2 reads FYNNEI. The receptor was isolated from a woman aged 45-65 years with COVID-19, enrolled during active disease. The sequenced sample was peripheral blood. The genes are TRBV2 and TRBJ1-1; D uncertain. CDR3 amino acids: CASTGNTEAFF. CDR3 in DNA: TGTGCCAGCACAGGGAACACTGAAGCTTTCTTT.